Presented here are 25 T cell receptor beta chains from one specimen sequenced in a study of blood T cell repertoires in COVID-19. Sequenced by immunoSEQ multiplex PCR; TCRdb stores in-frame clones only, minus some. This sample has some 220,000 clones, with 75% to 85% found just once. The sequenced sample consisted of peripheral blood. These receptors were collected from a woman aged 70-85 years with COVID-19, enrolled during active disease.

The V gene is TRBV14, the J gene TRBJ2-5; 7 bases are shared with TRBD2. Unmatched junction bases numbered 2, after V lost 5 bases and J lost 2 bases. The CDR3 has 13 residues. Germline V lookup: CDR1 SGHDN, CDR2 FVKESK. For the CDR3, the DNA is TGTGCCAGCAGCGGCGGGGGACAAGAGACCCAGTACTTC. Encoded protein: CASSGGGQETQYF.

This rearrangement joins TRBV9 to TRBJ1-6, with 8 bases lining up with TRBD1. Trimming removed 3 bases from V and 10 bases from J; junction bases left unmatched: 6. Germline loops: CDR1 SGDLS, CDR2 YYNGEE. CDR3 size: 14 residues. CDR3 DNA: TGTGCCAGCAGCGACGGGTGGGACAGGTCACCCCTCCACTTT. Its protein is CASSDGWDRSPLHF.

This sequence joins TRBV15 and TRBJ1-3; no clear D. This CDR3 spans 15 amino acids. Germline lookup yields CDR1 LNHNV and CDR2 YYDKDF (reference sequence). V lost 2 bases and J lost 2, with 10 bases in between. This CDR3 reads CATSRPPGTGNTIYF. CDR3 coding DNA: TGTGCCACCAGCAGACCTCCGGGAACTGGAAACACCATATATTTT.

This chain uses TRBV15 with TRBJ1-1, with D hard to call. This CDR3 has 16 residues. The germline CDR1 and CDR2 sequences are LNHNV and YYDKDF (reference sequence). V lost 2 bases to trimming and J lost 7 bases, with 20 bases between them. Here the CDR3 reads CATSRSGFFQAGEAFF. DNA of the CDR3: TGTGCCACCAGCAGATCGGGGTTCTTCCAAGCGGGTGAAGCTTTCTTT.

This clone has a handful of counts. The V gene is TRBV2, the J gene TRBJ2-7; D is undetermined. This CDR3 comprises 14 residues. From germline, CDR1 is SNHLY and CDR2 FYNNEI. V was trimmed by 1 base and J by 5 bases, leaving 12 bases between them. For the CDR3, the DNA is TGTGCCAGCAGTGAAGTCCCTCCGGTGGACGAGCAGTACTTC. Its protein is CASSEVPPVDEQYF.

This clone was recorded only once. The chain recombines TRBV9 with TRBJ2-7; TRBD2 aligns across 7 bases. The junction had 4 bases not matched to a gene; V was cut back by 0 bases and J by 4 bases. The length of the CDR3 is 14 residues. From germline, CDR1 is SGDLS and CDR2 YYNGEE. CDR3 region: CASSVEAAGYEQYF. For the CDR3, the DNA is TGTGCCAGCAGCGTAGAGGCAGCGGGGTACGAGCAGTACTTC.

This chain links TRBV3-1 (or the pseudogene TRBV3-2) with TRBJ1-4, with 8 bases fitting TRBD1. The CDR3 loop spans 15 amino acids. Germline V lookup: CDR1 LGHDT, CDR2 YNNKEL (reference sequence). V was pared by 4 bases and J by 8 bases, with 9 bases of the junction left unmatched. The CDR3 sequence is CASSRTGQGTEKLFF. The CDR3 DNA reads as TGTGCCAGCAGCCGTACCGGACAGGGCACCGAAAAACTGTTTTTT.

This clone occurred once. The V and J genes are TRBV9 and TRBJ2-2; 7 bases are a match to TRBD2. Looked up from germline, CDR1 is SGDLS and CDR2 is YYNGEE. After removal of 4 bases from V and 5 bases from J, the junction contained 11 bases not matched to a gene. This CDR3 has 16 residues. The CDR3 region is CASSSRPREGTGELFF. The CDR3 bases are TGTGCCAGCAGCTCCCGCCCCAGGGAGGGGACCGGGGAGCTGTTTTTT.

This chain joins TRBV14 and TRBJ1-3; the D gene is possibly TRBD1 (5 bases). Per germline, CDR1 SGHDN and CDR2 FVKESK. CDR3 length: 20 residues. V gave up 0 bases and J gave up 0 bases, with 21 bases separating them. CDR3 sequence (DNA): TGTGCCAGCAGCCAAGATGACCTTGTATTCGGGGGAGGCTCTGGAAACACCATATATTTT. Amino acid sequence: CASSQDDLVFGGGSGNTIYF.

This chain connects TRBV6-5 to TRBJ1-4; 11 positions agree with TRBD1. The CDR3 loop spans 15 amino acids. CDR1 and CDR2 (germline): MNHEY, SVGAGI. V shed 6 bases and J 7 bases; nucleotides not matched to a gene: 7. CDR3 amino acids: CASRVGQGASEKLFF. The CDR3 DNA follows: TGTGCCAGCAGAGTTGGACAGGGGGCAAGTGAAAAACTGTTTTTT.

This chain links TRBV6-5 with TRBJ2-1; 11 nucleotides agree with TRBD1. The CDR3 spans 15 residues. The germline gives CDR1 MNHEY, CDR2 SVGAGI. V trimming: 6 bases; J trimming: 3 bases; junction bases outside the gene matches: 4. CDR3 nucleotides: TGTGCCAGCAGATCCGGGACAGGGGGCTACAATGAGCAGTTCTTC. This translates into CASRSGTGGYNEQFF.

This chain connects TRBV12-3 or TRBV12-4 to TRBJ1-4, with 9 bases that match TRBD1. The CDR3 is 13 residues long. V gave up 4 bases and J gave up 7 bases; unmatched junction bases: 1. The DNA of the CDR3 is TGTGCCAGCAGTTCGACAGGGGGTGAAAAACTGTTTTTT. It translates to CASSSTGGEKLFF.

The rearrangement uses TRBV14 and TRBJ2-3; 8 bases align to TRBD2. Trimming at V came to 0 bases and at J to 2 bases, leaving 7 bases not matched to a gene. CDR1 SGHDN and CDR2 FVKESK come from the germline V gene. There are 17 residues in the CDR3. The CDR3 DNA follows: TGTGCCAGCAGCCAAGATCTAGCGGGTTTCGACACAGATACGCAGTATTTT. Amino acid sequence: CASSQDLAGFDTDTQYF.

The chain combines TRBV7-2 with TRBJ2-1, with 11 bases fitting TRBD2. Germline CDR1 and CDR2: SGHTA and FQGNSA. CDR3 length: 16 residues. V trimming: 5 bases; J trimming: 4 bases; junction bases outside the gene matches: 7. CDR3 DNA sequence: TGTGCCAGCAGCCATGCTAGCGGGAGGCAGTACAATGAGCAGTTCTTC. Its protein product is CASSHASGRQYNEQFF.

The V gene is TRBV7-2, the J gene TRBJ2-2; D is ambiguous. The CDR3 covers 15 residues. Germline CDR1 and CDR2: SGHTA and FQGNSA. V was pared by 1 base and J by 0 bases, with 6 bases between. The DNA of the CDR3 is TGTGCCAGCAGCTTAGGTAACACGAACACCGGGGAGCTGTTTTTT. This sequence encodes CASSLGNTNTGELFF.

J is TRBJ2-2 and V is TRBV5-4, with TRBD2 identical over 11 bases. V shed 3 bases and J 6 bases; nucleotides not matched to a gene: 10. Germline assignment: CDR1 SGHNT and CDR2 YYREEE (reference sequence). CDR3 length: 17 amino acids. The CDR3 reads CASSWHSGGAQAGELFF. The CDR3 nucleotides are TGTGCCAGCAGCTGGCATAGCGGGGGGGCCCAGGCCGGGGAGCTGTTTTTT. Together with reference TRBV5-4 and TRBJ2-2, the CDR3 gives the full variable domain: ETGVTQSPTHLIKTRGQQVTLRCSSQSGHNTVSWYQQALGQGPQFIFQYYREEENGRGNFPPRFSGLQFPNYSSELNVNALELDDSALYLCASSWHSGGAQAGELFFGEGSRLTVL.

This chain links TRBV7-3 with TRBJ2-2; TRBD2 agrees at 14 bases. This CDR3 spans 15 amino acids. The V and J ends lost 4 bases and 8 bases, in that order; junction bases with no gene match: 3. CDR1 is SGHTA, CDR2 FQGTGA, per germline. DNA of the CDR3: TGTGCCAGCAGCTCGGGGACTAGCGGGAGTGGGGAGCTGTTTTTT. Its translation: CASSSGTSGSGELFF.

This chain uses TRBV7-2 with TRBJ2-5, with 9 bases that match TRBD2. Germline CDR1 and CDR2: SGHTA and FQGNSA. There are 15 residues in the CDR3. The V segment lost 1 base and the J segment 5 bases; nucleotides outside the gene matches: 5. Here the CDR3 reads CASSLVRGGQETQYF. The CDR3 DNA reads as TGTGCCAGCAGCTTAGTGCGGGGGGGCCAGGAGACCCAGTACTTC. Combining the CDR3 with reference TRBV7-2 and TRBJ2-5 gives the whole variable domain GAGVSQSPSNKVTEKGKDVELRCDPISGHTALYWYRQSLGQGLEFLIYFQGNSAPDKSGLPSDRFSAERTGGSVSTLTIQRTQQEDSAVYLCASSLVRGGQETQYFGPGTRLLVL.

V gene TRBV2 combines with J gene TRBJ1-1, with unresolved D. The germline CDR1 and CDR2 sequences are SNHLY and FYNNEI. There are 13 residues in the CDR3. Trimming shortened V by 5 bases and J by 11 bases, and 18 bases separated the two germline ends. The CDR3 nucleotides are TGTGCCAGCAGTCTAGATGGCCCCGAGGCTGCTTTCTTT. It specifies CASSLDGPEAAFF.

This chain joins TRBV19 and TRBJ1-3; no definite D call. Germline CDR1 LNHDA, CDR2 SQIVND (reference sequence). The V end was cut by 1 base, the J end by 2 bases, with 15 bases between. This CDR3 has 17 amino acids. Written as DNA, the CDR3 is TGTGCCAGTAGTATAGCGGAGATAACAGCGGCTGGAAACACCATATATTTT. It codes for CASSIAEITAAGNTIYF.

The V call is TRBV7-2, the J call TRBJ2-3, with 7 bases matching TRBD2. The V gene's germline CDR1 is SGHTA and CDR2 FQGNSA. V shed 5 bases, J shed 0 bases, and the junction held 5 bases outside the gene matches. There are 15 residues in the CDR3. The CDR3 region is CASSRTRASTDTQYF. CDR3 DNA sequence: TGTGCCAGCAGCCGGACTAGAGCTAGCACAGATACGCAGTATTTT.

The chain is built from TRBV7-2 and TRBJ1-1; D gene unclear. Germline CDR1 is SGHTA and CDR2 is FQGNSA. V lost 5 bases to trimming and J lost 2 bases, with 12 bases between them. The CDR3 loop spans 14 amino acids. The CDR3 coding sequence is TGTGCCAGCAGCCAGGTACTCTCAAACACTGAAGCTTTCTTT. Amino acid sequence: CASSQVLSNTEAFF.

CDR3 coding DNA: TGTGCCAGCAGCTTCTTCTGGGCCTCTGGGGCCAACGTCCTGACTTTC. Translating it yields CASSFFWASGANVLTF. V and J are TRBV5-6 and TRBJ2-6, with D unclear. The V and J ends lost 2 bases and 0 bases respectively, with 9 bases between them. The length of the CDR3 is 16 residues. Germline V gene lookup returns CDR1 SGHDT and CDR2 YYEEEE. The entire variable domain, with the rest obtained from reference TRBV5-6 and TRBJ2-6, is as follows: DAGVTQSPTHLIKTRGQQVTLRCSPKSGHDTVSWYQQALGQGPQFIFQYYEEEERQRGNFPDRFSGHQFPNYSSELNVNALLLGDSALYLCASSFFWASGANVLTFGAGSRLTVL.

CDR3 nucleotides: TGTGCCAGCAGCCAAGATTTGGCTAGCAGCCGTTACAATGAGCAGTTCTTC. This encodes CASSQDLASSRYNEQFF. The chain is built from TRBV4-2 and TRBJ2-1, with a possible D match to TRBD2 (5 bases). Between the trimmed V and J ends, which lost 0 bases and 4 bases, there was a span of 16 bases. Per germline, CDR1 LGHNA and CDR2 YNFKEQ. The CDR3 is 17 amino acids.

This clone was detected only a few times. J is TRBJ2-1 and V is TRBV29-1, with 14 bases matching TRBD2. This CDR3 is built from 20 residues. Germline assignment: CDR1 SQVTM and CDR2 ANQGSEA. Unmatched junction bases numbered 21, after V lost 4 bases and J lost 7 bases. This CDR3 reads CSVVRRKDYTGTSGSNEQFF. In DNA form, the CDR3 reads TGCAGCGTTGTAAGGAGGAAGGATTACACAGGGACTAGCGGGAGTAATGAGCAGTTCTTC.